This TCR beta chain was recorded in a study of monozygotic twins with inflammatory bowel disease. Study-level results: Backing was not found for a single strong signal or clonotype associated with IBD.

As regards this clonotype: The antigen remains undetermined.

The team made cDNA by running eight separate reactions for each sample. Template switching introduced UMIs that contain a 6-nucleotide sample barcode. Following a re-call of the 5' RACE reads, TCRdb has one entry per CDR3 protein and lacks DNA. This table lists some 130,000 distinct CDR3 sequences. Germline lookup yields CDR1 ENHRY and CDR2 SYGVKD. The CDR3 totals 14 residues. J is TRBJ2-2 and V is TRBV10-3; TCRdb designates TRBD1, a call that cannot be tested without DNA. Sequences were obtained from blood. This sequence originates from a human donor with ulcerative colitis or Crohn's disease, or a healthy co-twin of an affected twin (not recorded which). The CDR3 region is CAISGGDNTGELFF.